This is a list of T cell receptor beta chains from one sample in a study of CD8+CD57+ T cells in acquired aplastic anemia. TCRdb independently ran MiXCR on the reads; one entry per CDR3 protein. The sample has 65,000 to 85,000 distinct CDR3 sequences, around half seen once. The sequencing sample was made of sorted CD4+, CD8+, or CD8+CD57+ T cells (not recorded which) from PBMCs. The receptors were gathered from a human donor in good health, serving as a control. Both conserved end residues are part of each CDR3. A D gene is named only where the DNA matches it firmly. Clone size, where shown, is once, few, many, or a class for clones that have expanded.

>TRBJ1-6|-|TRBV11-2|-|15
CASSLESGGNSPLHF
TGTGCCAGCAGCTTAGAATCGGGGGGTAATTCACCCCTCCACTTT
>TRBJ2-2|once|TRBV7-2|-|11
CASSRLGELFF
TGTGCCAGCAGCAGGTTGGGGGAGCTGTTTTTT
>TRBJ2-5|-|TRBV24-1|-|16
CAISESTGSPWRTQYF
TGTGCCATCAGTGAGTCGACAGGCTCCCCGTGGCGGACCCAGTACTTC
>TRBJ2-3|-|TRBV20-1|TRBD2|17
CSARTPFPGLVTDTQYF
TGCAGTGCTAGGACCCCCTTCCCGGGACTAGTAACAGATACGCAGTATTTT
>TRBJ1-1|-|TRBV2|-|15
CASSDIGGKDTEAFF
TGTGCCAGCAGTGATATAGGGGGTAAGGACACTGAAGCTTTCTTT
>TRBJ2-7|many|TRBV5-4|TRBD1|13
CASSSDRAYEQYF
TGTGCCAGCAGCTCGGACAGGGCCTACGAGCAGTACTTC
>TRBJ1-2|-|TRBV29-1|-|11
CSVEGLAGYTF
TGCAGCGTTGAAGGACTAGCTGGCTACACCTTC
>TRBJ1-2|-|TRBV20-1|-|13
CSARVSGGYGYTF
TGCAGTGCTAGGGTGTCGGGTGGTTATGGCTACACCTTC
>TRBJ1-5|-|TRBV10-3|TRBD1|18
CAISESNTGGRSNQPQHF
TGTGCCATCAGTGAGTCGAATACAGGGGGAAGGAGCAATCAGCCCCAGCATTTT
>TRBJ2-1|few|TRBV5-6|-|16
CASSLWEQNPYNEQFF
TGTGCCAGCAGCTTGTGGGAGCAGAACCCCTACAATGAGCAGTTCTTC
>TRBJ2-1|-|TRBV7-6|-|12
CASSLMGGEQFF
TGTGCCAGCAGCTTAATGGGAGGCGAGCAGTTCTTC
>TRBJ1-2|many|TRBV5-6|-|14
CASSWTDADYGYTF
TGTGCCAGCAGCTGGACAGACGCCGACTATGGCTACACCTTC
>TRBJ2-3|many|TRBV10-1|-|15
CASRKKVTLGDTQYF
TGCGCCAGCAGAAAAAAGGTGACCTTGGGGGATACGCAGTATTTT
>TRBJ2-3|-|TRBV9|-|15
CASSSRYGTTDTQYF
TGTGCCAGCAGCTCCCGGTATGGGACCACAGATACGCAGTATTTT
>TRBJ2-7|few|TRBV10-3|-|15
CAISESGGPQYEQYF
TGTGCCATCAGTGAGTCTGGGGGGCCCCAATACGAGCAGTACTTC
>TRBJ1-3|many|TRBV9|TRBD1|15
CASSVRDRAGDTIYF
TGTGCCAGCAGCGTACGGGACAGGGCTGGAGACACCATATATTTT
>TRBJ1-3|once|TRBV7-3|TRBD1|16
CASSLIGQGTRNTIYF
TGTGCCAGCAGCTTAATCGGACAGGGGACTAGAAACACCATATATTTT
>TRBJ2-7|-|TRBV14|-|13
CASSGEGGYEQYF
TGTGCCAGCAGTGGGGAGGGGGGATACGAGCAGTACTTC
>TRBJ1-2|-|TRBV19|-|12
CASSIASYGYTF
TGTGCCAGTAGTATAGCCAGCTATGGCTACACCTTC
>TRBJ2-3|-|TRBV7-8|-|15
CAGSFPTGSTDTQYF
TGTGCCGGCAGCTTTCCGACAGGTAGCACAGATACGCAGTATTTT
>TRBJ2-2|-|TRBV6-2/TRBV6-3|-|19
CASSYSRDNIPPNTGELFF
TGTGCCAGCAGTTACTCGAGAGACAACATCCCCCCGAACACCGGGGAGCTGTTTTTT
>TRBJ2-1|many|TRBV7-9|TRBD2|15
CASSGLAGGPNEQFF
TGTGCCAGCAGCGGCCTAGCGGGGGGGCCCAATGAGCAGTTCTTC
>TRBJ2-7|-|TRBV5-1|TRBD1|15
CASWMPGQGNYEQYF
TGCGCCAGCTGGATGCCGGGACAGGGAAACTACGAGCAGTACTTC
>TRBJ2-3|many|TRBV9|TRBD2|16
CASSVGLAGVPDTQYF
TGTGCCAGCAGCGTAGGACTAGCGGGAGTCCCAGATACGCAGTATTTT
>TRBJ1-1|many|TRBV19|-|13
CASGQLLYTEAFF
TGTGCCAGTGGCCAGCTACTTTACACTGAAGCTTTCTTT
>TRBJ2-3|few|TRBV27|TRBD2|18
CASSPHGGSFSSTDTQYF
TGTGCCAGCAGTCCACACGGGGGGTCGTTCTCTAGCACAGATACGCAGTATTTT
>TRBJ1-2|-|TRBV29-1|-|15
CSVAGAHSFGYGYTF
TGCAGCGTTGCGGGGGCGCATAGTTTTGGGTATGGCTACACCTTC
>TRBJ2-1|-|TRBV11-1|TRBD2|15
CASSPTSGSRNEQSF
TGTGCCAGCAGCCCGACTAGCGGGAGTCGCAATGAGCAGTCCTTC
>TRBJ2-1|-|TRBV10-3|TRBD2|15
CAISRSGAYYNEQFF
TGTGCCATCAGCCGGAGCGGGGCCTACTACAATGAGCAGTTCTTC
>TRBJ2-1|-|TRBV7-9|TRBD1|12
CASSLPGQGEFF
TGTGCCAGCAGCTTACCCGGACAGGGCGAGTTCTTC
>TRBJ2-1|-|TRBV2|-|12
CASRILDNEQFF
TGTGCCAGCAGGATACTAGACAATGAGCAGTTCTTC
>TRBJ2-3|-|TRBV10-3|TRBD2|15
CAIRMLAGLTDTQYF
TGTGCCATCAGGATGCTAGCGGGACTCACAGATACGCAGTATTTT